This T cell receptor beta chain stems from a study of T-cell reconstitution after alpha-beta-depleted transplantation in children. Library preparation (for TCRbeta) was performed with unique molecular identifiers. TCRdb reprocessed the PCR reads via MiXCR and lists one record per CDR3 protein. The repertoire has 400,000 to 550,000 distinct CDR3 sequences, roughly a tenth of them found once; the top ten carry around 2%. Germline CDR1 is DFQATT and CDR2 is SNEGSKA (reference sequence). The trim removed 5 bases at V and 1 base at J, leaving 3 bases unmatched. This CDR3 contains 13 residues. Specimen: PBMCs, collected before TCRalphabeta/CD19-depleted stem cell transplant. The sequence derives from a child under 10 years old with inherited bone marrow failure, due to receive a stem cell transplant. The rearrangement joins TRBV20-1 to TRBJ2-5; 8 bases are a match to TRBD1. Here the CDR3 reads CSARTGGQETQYF. The CDR3 DNA reads TGCAGTGCTCGAACAGGGGGCCAAGAGACCCAGTACTTC.